The text below deals with one TCR beta chain. Its antigen remains unidentified. This record belongs to a study of cytomegalovirus exposure and HLA in healthy donors. Some clones are missing from TCRdb's copy, which holds only in-frame ones; the method was immunoSEQ multiplex PCR. This sample has more than 120,000 clones, with approximately 86% found just once. The study's findings and limits: It was reportedly the case that the classifier diagnosed cytomegalovirus status with high specificity and sensitivity. Some TCR beta chains (roughly 150 of them) were listed as cytomegalovirus-associated.

Germline V CDR1 and CDR2: WSHSY, SAAADI. V was clipped by 8 bases and J by 4 bases; unmatched bases: 4. The CDR3 has 14 amino acids. The sample taken for sequencing was PBMCs. The clonotype originates from a man aged 18 to 30 in good health and CMV-seropositive. The V call is TRBV10-2, the J call TRBJ2-1, with 11 bases lining up with TRBD2. The CDR3 coding sequence is TGCGCCAGCTCACTAGCGGGAGTTTACAATGAGCAGTTCTTC. Amino acid sequence: CASSLAGVYNEQFF.